These 14 T cell receptor beta chains originate from one sample sequenced in a study of T-cell reconstitution after alpha-beta-depleted transplantation in children. It was with unique molecular identifiers that the TCRbeta library was prepared. TCRdb passed the PCR reads through MiXCR, listing each CDR3 protein once. The sample carries about a million distinct CDR3 sequences, about 31% recorded once. The input for sequencing was PBMCs, mostly from graft donor cells, taken 360 days after TCRalphabeta/CD19-depleted stem cell transplant. The receptor set was obtained from a boy younger than two who had a stem cell transplant for SCID, so the T cells may come from the graft donor.

This clonotype has more than one count but fewer than ten. The V gene is TRBV4-1, the J gene TRBJ2-3; D not resolved. Germline V CDR1 and CDR2: MGHRA, YSYEKL. This CDR3 spans 14 amino acids. V lost 2 bases to trimming and J lost 2 bases, with 8 bases between them. The CDR3 sequence: CASSQIGITDTQYF. The CDR3 bases are TGCGCCAGCAGCCAAATAGGGATCACAGATACGCAGTATTTT.

The genes are TRBV29-1 and TRBJ1-1; a possible D gene is TRBD1 (6 bases). This CDR3 contains 12 residues. Deletions cut 7 bases from V and 5 bases from J, with 14 bases between. Germline V lookup: CDR1 SQVTM, CDR2 ANQGSEA. For the CDR3, the DNA is TGCAGCGGGGGACACCTGAGGACTGAAGCTTTCTTT. The encoded protein is CSGGHLRTEAFF.

The CDR3 loop reads CSAKAGGRIYEQYF. CDR3 bases: TGCAGTGCAAAAGCGGGGGGGCGGATCTACGAGCAGTACTTC. The genes are TRBV20-1 and TRBJ2-7, with TRBD2 matching over 10 bases. The trim removed 6 bases at V and 3 bases at J, leaving 8 bases unmatched. This CDR3 region has 14 residues. Germline-derived CDR1 and CDR2 are DFQATT and SNEGSKA (reference sequence).

This clonotype was seen more than once but under ten times. The chain links TRBV5-1 to TRBJ1-1; D is unresolved. Germline lookup yields CDR1 SGHRS and CDR2 YFSETQ. V shed 0 bases and J shed 3 bases, with 15 bases lying between them. The CDR3 spans 16 residues. CDR3 protein: CASSLGRSQIYTEAFF. As DNA, the CDR3 is TGCGCCAGCAGCTTGGGACGGTCACAGATTTACACTGAAGCTTTCTTT.

The rearrangement joins TRBV9 to TRBJ1-1, with D maybe TRBD1 (5 bases). The CDR3 is 13 amino acids. Trimming shortened V by 7 bases and J by 1 base, and 11 bases separated the two germline ends. From germline, CDR1 is SGDLS and CDR2 YYNGEE. Here the CDR3 DNA reads TGTGCCAGCGGGGCAGGATGGAACACTGAAGCTTTCTTT. It encodes CASGAGWNTEAFF.

V gene TRBV25-1 combines with J gene TRBJ2-2; the match to TRBD2 covers 8 bases. Germline V gene data show CDR1 as MGHDK and CDR2 as SYGVNS. Germline trimming cut 4 bases from V and 5 bases from J; bases unmatched to any gene: 9. This CDR3 region has 16 residues. The CDR3 nucleotides are TGTGCCAGCAGTGTCGACGGGGGGGCGGCAACCGGGGAGCTGTTTTTT. It encodes CASSVDGGAATGELFF.

The sample holds one count of this clonotype. CDR3 in amino acids: CASSFAPGQGVYGYTF. Written as DNA, the CDR3 is TGTGCCAGCAGTTTCGCACCGGGACAGGGGGTCTATGGCTACACCTTC. The chain links TRBV12-3 or TRBV12-4 to TRBJ1-2, with 11 bases matching TRBD1. V lost 3 bases and J lost 4; bases outside the gene matches: 7. The CDR3 extends over 16 amino acids.

V and J are TRBV4-1 and TRBJ2-7; 7 positions match TRBD1. This CDR3 region has 20 residues. Germline CDR1 and CDR2: MGHRA and YSYEKL. V lost 3 bases, J lost 0 bases, and 20 bases stayed unmatched. The DNA for the CDR3 is TGCGCCAGCAGCCACGAGTGTGGGGACAGACAAATGAGGGACTCCTACGAGCAGTACTTC. This sequence encodes CASSHECGDRQMRDSYEQYF.

The table lists this clonotype with a few counts. The chain couples TRBV10-3 to TRBJ1-5; no reliable D call. The CDR3 covers 14 residues. The V end was cut by 0 bases, the J end by 7 bases, with 10 bases between. Germline-derived CDR1 and CDR2 are ENHRY and SYGVKD. The CDR3 DNA sequence: TGTGCCATCAGTGAGTCAATGGGAATCCAGCCCCAGCATTTT. It translates to CAISESMGIQPQHF.

The chain employs TRBV28 and TRBJ1-2, with D perhaps matching TRBD1 (6 bases). The CDR3 spans 14 residues. Germline CDR1 MDHEN, CDR2 SYDVKM. V lost 6 bases and J 6 bases, leaving 17 bases between the germline ends. The CDR3 sequence: CASSPPDPGDGYTF. The DNA for the CDR3 is TGTGCCAGCAGCCCCCCCGATCCAGGGGATGGCTACACCTTC.

The rearrangement uses TRBV20-1 and TRBJ2-6, with 10 positions matching TRBD1. V gave up 2 bases and J gave up 6 bases; unmatched junction bases: 7. Germline V gene data show CDR1 as DFQATT and CDR2 as SNEGSKA (reference sequence). The CDR3 is 16 amino acids. CDR3 sequence (DNA): TGCAGTGCTAGATATCTGGGGACAGGGGAGGCCAACGTCCTGACTTTC. Translation: CSARYLGTGEANVLTF.

The chain is built from TRBV6-5 and TRBJ1-1, with D possibly being TRBD1 (5 bases). The CDR3 covers 15 residues. The germline V gene has CDR1 MNHEY and CDR2 SVGAGI. Trimming left V 0 bases short and J 6 bases short, with 14 bases between. Here the CDR3 reads CASSYSNLRGSEAFF. CDR3 nucleotide sequence: TGTGCCAGCAGTTACTCGAATCTCCGGGGGTCTGAAGCTTTCTTT.

The genes are TRBV6-2 or TRBV6-3 and TRBJ2-2; D uncertain. Germline lookup yields CDR1 MNHEY and CDR2 SVGEGT. Trimming took off 4 bases at V and 4 bases at J, with 7 bases between the two ends. This CDR3 contains 13 residues. The CDR3, as DNA: TGTGCCAGCAGTTGGTTCCTCACCGGGGAGCTGTTTTTT. The encoded protein is CASSWFLTGELFF.

This clonotype has more than one count but fewer than ten. The V and J genes are TRBV13 and TRBJ2-6; the match to TRBD1 covers 8 bases. The germline gives CDR1 PRHDT, CDR2 FYEKMQ (reference sequence). This CDR3 contains 14 residues. V was pared by 6 bases and J by 13 bases, with 11 bases of the junction left unmatched. The CDR3 loop reads CASSPNRGNKVLTF. The CDR3 bases are TGTGCCAGCAGTCCCAACAGGGGGAATAAAGTCCTGACTTTC.